These 29 T cell receptor beta chains were all obtained from the same sample, sequenced in a study of spatial heterogeneity in lung cancer. These TCRs are of unknown antigen specificity. Time point described: sample taken at primary tumor resection. Broader study findings: Counts of expanded alpha and beta TCRs within tumors tracked the tumor nonsynonymous mutation count.

TCRdb used MiXCR to reprocess the 5' RACE reads, holding one entry per CDR3 protein. This table holds 10,000 to 11,000 distinct CDR3 sequences, approximately 7.2% found once. The input for sequencing was lung tumor tissue, taken at surgery. All receptors come from a female donor with early-stage non-small cell lung cancer.

This clonotype was seen many times. The CDR3 DNA reads TGCGCCAGCAGCTTGGGGGGACAGGCCCACTATGGCTACACCTTC. This gives the protein CASSLGGQAHYGYTF. The gene calls are TRBV5-1 and TRBJ1-2; 8 bases map to TRBD1. CDR3 size: 15 residues. Germline CDR1 is SGHRS and CDR2 is YFSETQ. The V segment lost 0 bases and the J segment 3 bases; nucleotides outside the gene matches: 4. The complete variable domain, with remaining parts taken from reference TRBV5-1 and TRBJ1-2, reads KAGVTQTPRYLIKTRGQQVTLSCSPISGHRSVSWYQQTPGQGLQFLFEYFSETQRNKGNFPGRFSGRQFSNSRSEMNVSTLELGDSALYLCASSLGGQAHYGYTFGSGTRLTVV.

This clonotype was seen repeatedly, ten times or more. This chain connects TRBV7-9 to TRBJ2-5; 10 bases map to TRBD1. This CDR3 is built from 15 residues. Per germline, CDR1 SEHNR and CDR2 FQNEAQ (reference sequence). J lost 4 bases, V lost 5 bases, and 7 bases had no gene match. CDR3 DNA sequence: TGTGCCAGCAGCGCTAGCAGGACAGGGGGAGAGACCCAGTACTTC. Amino acids: CASSASRTGGETQYF.

This clonotype was seen at least ten times. V usage is TRBV28 and J usage is TRBJ1-1, with D uncertain. The CDR3 runs to 13 residues. Trimming took 5 bases from V and 0 from J, leaving 7 bases between them. Germline CDR1 is MDHEN and CDR2 is SYDVKM. CDR3 in DNA: TGTGCCAGCAGTACATCATTGAACACTGAAGCTTTCTTT. The encoded protein is CASSTSLNTEAFF.

This clonotype has a count of ten or more. This chain connects TRBV12-3 or TRBV12-4 to TRBJ2-3; the D is unclear. The CDR3 has 15 amino acids. Trimming shortened V by 6 bases and J by 1 base, and 14 bases separated the two germline ends. CDR3 bases: TGTGCCAGCAGACCCCGACTCGGACGCACAGATACGCAGTATTTT. It translates to CASRPRLGRTDTQYF.

This clonotype showed up many times. The chain links TRBV28 to TRBJ1-1, with D unresolved. CDR1 and CDR2 (germline): MDHEN, SYDVKM. The CDR3 length is 15 residues. Trimming cost V 6 bases and J 0 bases, with 14 bases left between them. CDR3 nucleotides: TGTGCCAGCAGCCCCCTTACCAGTATGAACACTGAAGCTTTCTTT. Protein product: CASSPLTSMNTEAFF.

The rearrangement links TRBV19 to TRBJ1-2, with a possible D match to TRBD1 (5 bases). The CDR3 spans 12 residues. Trimming took off 9 bases at V and 7 bases at J, with 15 bases between the two ends. Per germline, CDR1 LNHDA and CDR2 SQIVND (reference sequence). This CDR3 reads CASHRGVSGYTF. The CDR3 DNA is TGTGCCAGCCACCGGGGCGTTTCTGGCTACACCTTC.

This clonotype was seen at least ten times. This chain connects TRBV2 to TRBJ1-2; D possibly corresponds to TRBD1 (6 bases). The V gene lost 0 bases and the J gene lost 8 bases, with 13 bases spanning the gap. This CDR3 is 14 amino acids long. The V gene's germline CDR1 is SNHLY and CDR2 FYNNEI. The CDR3 region is CASSEALNREGYTF. CDR3 bases: TGTGCCAGCAGTGAAGCTTTGAACAGGGAAGGCTACACCTTC. Full variable domain (missing parts from reference TRBV2 and TRBJ1-2): EPEVTQTPSHQVTQMGQEVILRCVPISNHLYFYWYRQILGQKVEFLVSFYNNEISEKSEIFDDQFSVERPDGSNFTLKIRSTKLEDSAMYFCASSEALNREGYTFGSGTRLTVV.

The table lists this clonotype with many counts. The DNA of the CDR3 is TGTGCCAGCAGCCAAGAACGGGGGGTACTCCGTCACACAGATACGCAGTATTTT. This translates into CASSQERGVLRHTDTQYF. The chain has TRBV4-2 and TRBJ2-3; 7 bases are shared with TRBD2. Germline values: CDR1 LGHNA, CDR2 YNFKEQ. After removal of 0 bases from V and 2 bases from J, the junction contained 11 bases not matched to a gene. CDR3 size: 18 residues.

In this sample, this clonotype turned up a few times. V usage is TRBV5-4 and J usage is TRBJ2-7; D possibly corresponds to TRBD1 (6 bases). This CDR3 has 14 residues. Looked up from germline, CDR1 is SGHNT and CDR2 is YYREEE (reference sequence). Trimming left V 4 bases short and J 3 bases short, with 14 bases between. The CDR3 loop is CASSAGTPIYEQYF. The CDR3 DNA follows: TGTGCCAGCAGCGCTGGGACACCCATCTACGAGCAGTACTTC.

Many counts were recorded for this clonotype. The chain couples TRBV20-1 to TRBJ2-1, with 14 nucleotides matching TRBD2. The germline CDR1 and CDR2 sequences are DFQATT and SNEGSKA (reference sequence). J was trimmed by 13 bases and V by 5 bases; bases with no gene match: 16. This CDR3 has 16 amino acids. CDR3 sequence reads: CSAPRRLAGGKLLQFF. The CDR3 nucleotides are TGCAGTGCTCCTCGACGACTAGCGGGGGGGAAACTGCTCCAGTTCTTC.

Relative to its sample, this clonotype is medium-sized. The rearrangement links TRBV6-5 to TRBJ2-2, with 9 bases that match TRBD1. Germline V gene sequence: CDR1 MNHEY, CDR2 SVGAGI. The CDR3 is made up of 17 amino acids. V lost 2 bases and J lost 5; bases outside the gene matches: 9. CDR3 coding DNA: TGTGCCAGCAGTTACGGGCCGGGACAGGGATTGACCGGGGAGCTGTTTTTT. Protein product: CASSYGPGQGLTGELFF.

The sample holds many counts of this clonotype. The gene calls are TRBV2 and TRBJ1-4; D is unresolved. The germline CDR1 and CDR2 sequences are SNHLY and FYNNEI. The CDR3 spans 13 residues. Trimming shortened V by 11 bases and J by 0 bases, and 10 bases separated the two germline ends. CDR3 amino acids: CAAQQSTNEKLFF. The CDR3 coding sequence is TGTGCCGCTCAACAGTCAACTAATGAAAAACTGTTTTTT.

By frequency in the sample, this clonotype is medium-sized. The chain combines TRBV12-3 or TRBV12-4 with TRBJ2-3, with TRBD2 matching over 8 bases. Trimming cost V 5 bases and J 4 bases; bases outside gene matches: 5. This CDR3 region has 14 residues. The CDR3 protein is CASSRSGGADTQYF. CDR3 sequence (DNA): TGTGCCAGCAGTCGCAGCGGGGGCGCAGATACGCAGTATTTT.

This clonotype was counted at least ten times. V gene TRBV2 combines with J gene TRBJ1-2; D is undetermined. The CDR3 has 15 amino acids. V was clipped by 0 bases and J by 5 bases, with 13 bases between them. The germline V gene encodes CDR1 SNHLY and CDR2 FYNNEI. The CDR3 loop reads CASSEAEHLGYGYTF. In DNA, the CDR3 is TGTGCCAGCAGTGAAGCCGAGCACCTTGGGTATGGCTACACCTTC.

The CDR3 region is CASSVGGAAYNEQFF. CDR3 nucleotides: TGTGCCAGCAGCGTCGGGGGGGCCGCCTACAATGAGCAGTTCTTC. V usage is TRBV14 and J usage is TRBJ2-1; 8 bases are shared with TRBD2. CDR1 and CDR2 from the germline V gene are SGHDN and FVKESK. V shed 5 bases and J 2 bases; nucleotides not matched to a gene: 5. The CDR3 consists of 15 residues. Filled out from reference TRBV14 and TRBJ2-1, the complete variable domain reads EAGVTQFPSHSVIEKGQTVTLRCDPISGHDNLYWYRRVMGKEIKFLLHFVKESKQDESGMPNNRFLAERTGGTYSTLKVQPAELEDSGVYFCASSVGGAAYNEQFFGPGTRLTVL.

This clonotype was counted a few times. The chain carries TRBV7-2 and TRBJ1-1; tentative D call: TRBD1 (5 bases). The CDR3 is 14 residues long. CDR1 is SGHTA and CDR2 is FQGNSA in the germline V gene. The V end lost 4 bases, the J end lost 0 bases, and 9 bases lay between the germline ends. In DNA, the CDR3 is TGTGCCAGCAGCTCAGGGCCCCTGAACACTGAAGCTTTCTTT. It encodes CASSSGPLNTEAFF. Full variable domain (missing parts from reference TRBV7-2 and TRBJ1-1): GAGVSQSPSNKVTEKGKDVELRCDPISGHTALYWYRQSLGQGLEFLIYFQGNSAPDKSGLPSDRFSAERTGGSVSTLTIQRTQQEDSAVYLCASSSGPLNTEAFFGQGTRLTVV.

The chain combines TRBV6-1 with TRBJ1-1, with D hard to call. Trimming pared 2 bases from V and 5 bases from J, leaving 6 bases between. The CDR3 has 12 residues. Germline V lookup: CDR1 MNHNS, CDR2 SASEGT. CDR3 loop: CASSESRTEAFF. CDR3 DNA: TGTGCCAGCAGTGAATCTAGGACTGAAGCTTTCTTT.

The V gene is TRBV11-3, the J gene TRBJ2-1, with D tentatively TRBD1 (5 bases). This CDR3 is built from 15 residues. CDR1 is SGHNT, CDR2 YENEEA, per germline. Trimming removed 1 base from V and 2 bases from J, with 9 bases in between. DNA for the CDR3: TGTGCCAGCAGCTTAGGACAGAGGACCTACAATGAGCAGTTCTTC. Protein product: CASSLGQRTYNEQFF.

The table lists this clonotype with many counts. The chain joins TRBV12-3 or TRBV12-4 to TRBJ1-4, with 7 bases matching TRBD1. V lost 8 bases and J lost 5; bases outside the gene matches: 5. This CDR3 is 13 amino acids long. The CDR3 reads CASSGTENEKLFF. CDR3 coding DNA: TGTGCCAGCTCCGGGACAGAAAATGAAAAACTGTTTTTT.

The V and J genes are TRBV18 and TRBJ2-3, with 10 bases lining up with TRBD1. The junction had 2 bases not matched to a gene; V was cut back by 3 bases and J by 2 bases. Looked up from germline, CDR1 is KGHSH and CDR2 is LQKENI. The CDR3 is 15 amino acids. The DNA for the CDR3 is TGTGCCAGCTCACCGGACAGGGGGATCACAGATACGCAGTATTTT. Protein product: CASSPDRGITDTQYF.

The chain joins TRBV7-2 to TRBJ1-1; the match to TRBD1 covers 8 bases. CDR1 SGHTA and CDR2 FQGNSA come from the germline V gene. The CDR3 totals 15 residues. J gave up 1 base and V 3 bases, and 4 bases lay outside the gene matches. This CDR3 reads CASSLNRGWNTEAFF. The CDR3 region has the DNA TGTGCCAGCAGCTTGAACAGGGGGTGGAACACTGAAGCTTTCTTT. The full variable domain, with the rest looked up from reference TRBV7-2 and TRBJ1-1, is GAGVSQSPSNKVTEKGKDVELRCDPISGHTALYWYRQSLGQGLEFLIYFQGNSAPDKSGLPSDRFSAERTGGSVSTLTIQRTQQEDSAVYLCASSLNRGWNTEAFFGQGTRLTVV.

With regard to this clonotype: A much larger clonotype is one base distant, so this may be a read error. The chain links TRBV3-1 to TRBJ2-4, with 8 bases matching TRBD2. The CDR3 sequence is 14 residues long. Per the germline V gene, CDR1 is LGHDT and CDR2 is YNNKEL (reference sequence). This CDR3 reads CARSPGGAENIQYF. For the CDR3, the DNA is TGTGCCAGAAGCCCCGGGGGGGCCGAAAACATTCAGTACTTC. Full variable domain (remainder filled in from reference TRBV3-1 and TRBJ2-4): DTAVSQTPKYLVTQMGNDKSIKCEQNLGHDTMYWYKQDSKKFLKIMFSYNNKELIINETVPNRFSPKSPDKAHLNLHINSLELGDSAVYFCARSPGGAENIQYFGAGTRLSVL.

This clonotype was seen many times. The V gene is TRBV18, the J gene TRBJ1-1, with TRBD1 as a possible D gene (5 bases). Trimming removed 4 bases at V and 3 bases at J, with 9 bases between. The CDR3 has 13 amino acids. Looked up from germline, CDR1 is KGHSH and CDR2 is LQKENI. The CDR3 region has the DNA TGTGCCAGCTCACTAGGAGGGGACACTGAAGCTTTCTTT. Translated, it gives CASSLGGDTEAFF.

This clonotype was observed at least ten times. This chain joins TRBV20-1 and TRBJ1-5; D gene uncertain. Trimming left V 6 bases short and J 2 bases short, with 14 bases between. The CDR3 length is 14 residues. Germline CDR1 and CDR2: DFQATT and SNEGSKA (reference sequence). The CDR3 spells CSAGSGGGNQPQHF. DNA of the CDR3: TGCAGTGCCGGATCGGGAGGCGGCAATCAGCCCCAGCATTTT.

The genes are TRBV7-8 and TRBJ1-1, with TRBD1 identical over 9 bases. The CDR3 length is 16 residues. In germline, CDR1 is SGHVS, CDR2 FQNEAQ. The V gene end was trimmed by 0 bases and the J gene end by 5 bases; junction bases not matched to a gene: 7. CDR3 nucleotide sequence: TGTGCCAGCAGCTTAGCACCGGGACAGGGTCTAACTGAAGCTTTCTTT. Amino acid sequence: CASSLAPGQGLTEAFF.

This clonotype appeared many times. The rearrangement uses TRBV4-3 and TRBJ2-7; the D call may be TRBD1 or TRBD2 (5 bases each). The CDR3 loop spans 13 amino acids. Germline V gives CDR1 LGHNA, CDR2 YSLEER. Trimming shortened V by 4 bases and J by 7 bases, and 14 bases separated the two germline ends. Written as DNA, the CDR3 is TGCGCCAGCAGCCTGGGACGGCGAGGGGAGCAGTACTTC. It yields the protein CASSLGRRGEQYF.

This clonotype was found many times. V usage is TRBV28 and J usage is TRBJ1-3; D is ambiguous. Trimming took off 3 bases at V and 0 bases at J, with 6 bases between the two ends. Looked up from germline, CDR1 is MDHEN and CDR2 is SYDVKM. The CDR3 extends over 14 amino acids. This CDR3 is CASSFESSGNTIYF. The CDR3 DNA sequence: TGTGCCAGCAGTTTTGAGTCCTCTGGAAACACCATATATTTT.

This chain links TRBV5-8 with TRBJ1-4, with D maybe TRBD1 (6 bases). Germline V CDR1 and CDR2: SGHTS, YDEGEE. Trimming stripped 7 bases from V and 7 bases from J, with 17 bases between. CDR3 length: 14 residues. The CDR3 DNA reads as TGTGCCAGCTGGGTCCCGGGGGGCAGTGAAAAACTGTTTTTT. Protein product: CASWVPGGSEKLFF.

There are many counts of this clonotype. The chain has TRBV6-1 and TRBJ2-7; a weak D match, TRBD1 (6 bases). CDR1 MNHNS and CDR2 SASEGT come from the germline V gene. This CDR3 comprises 14 residues. With 6 bases removed from V and 10 bases from J, the gap between germline ends came to 22 bases. The CDR3 reads CASRSRTVVFSQYF. The CDR3 coding sequence is TGTGCCAGCAGGTCACGGACAGTAGTTTTCTCCCAGTACTTC.